One and the same sample provided the 13 T cell receptor beta chains below, sequenced in a study of CD8+ T cells in alopecia areata. The treatment was: oral pan-JAK inhibitor, 5-10 mg twice daily. The authors extracted RNA and reverse transcribed it into cDNA as the sequencing template. TCRdb's copy holds only in-frame clones and misses some; the assay was immunoSEQ multiplex PCR. The sample contains 150,000 to 200,000 clones, approximately 60% of which appear only once. The source was CD4+ T cells sorted from blood, collected at week 4, from a patient treated with tofacitinib. These receptors all stem from a human donor with alopecia areata.

The genes are TRBV30 and TRBJ1-5; 7 nucleotides agree with TRBD1. The germline CDR1 and CDR2 sequences are GTSNPN and SVGIG (reference sequence). V lost 5 bases and J lost 3; bases outside the gene matches: 4. This CDR3 spans 13 amino acids. CDR3 nucleotide sequence: TGTGCCTGGGGAGGACAGGTCAATCAGCCCCAGCATTTT. This translates into CAWGGQVNQPQHF. The full variable domain, in which reference TRBV30 and TRBJ1-5 provide the parts outside the CDR3, is SQTIHQWPATLVQPVGSPLSLECTVEGTSNPNLYWYRQAAGRGLQLLFYSVGIGQISSEVPQNLSASRPQDRQFILSSKKLLLSDSGFYLCAWGGQVNQPQHFGDGTRLSIL.

The rearrangement joins TRBV2 to TRBJ2-1; 8 bases map to TRBD1. The CDR3 contains 15 residues. The ends lost 3 bases at V and 4 bases at J; junction bases unmatched: 5. CDR1 is SNHLY, CDR2 FYNNEI, per germline. This CDR3 is CASSDEGQGYNEQFF. The CDR3 DNA reads as TGTGCCAGCAGTGACGAAGGACAGGGATACAATGAGCAGTTCTTC.

V and J are TRBV29-1 and TRBJ2-5; a possible D gene is TRBD1 (5 bases). V shed 5 bases and J shed 4 bases, with 14 bases lying between them. This CDR3 has 13 amino acids. Germline CDR1 and CDR2: SQVTM and ANQGSEA. CDR3 region: CSVTSGYRETQYF. For the CDR3, the DNA is TGCAGCGTTACGTCAGGGTACCGAGAGACCCAGTACTTC. Full variable domain (remainder filled in from reference TRBV29-1 and TRBJ2-5): SAVISQKPSRDICQRGTSLTIQCQVDSQVTMMFWYRQQPGQSLTLIATANQGSEATYESGFVIDKFPISRPNLTFSTLTVSNMSPEDSSIYLCSVTSGYRETQYFGPGTRLLVL.

The chain joins TRBV30 to TRBJ1-5; D gene uncertain. Deletions cut 2 bases from V and 0 bases from J, with 5 bases between. The CDR3 is 13 amino acids. Per germline, CDR1 GTSNPN and CDR2 SVGIG (reference sequence). CDR3 protein: CAWSIRSNQPQHF. CDR3 in DNA: TGTGCCTGGAGTATCCGTAGCAATCAGCCCCAGCATTTT. Looking up the rest from reference TRBV30 and TRBJ1-5 gives the full variable domain: SQTIHQWPATLVQPVGSPLSLECTVEGTSNPNLYWYRQAAGRGLQLLFYSVGIGQISSEVPQNLSASRPQDRQFILSSKKLLLSDSGFYLCAWSIRSNQPQHFGDGTRLSIL.

This chain joins TRBV5-1 and TRBJ1-4; unclear D gene. Trimming stripped 4 bases from V and 1 base from J, with 14 bases between. Germline V gives CDR1 SGHRS, CDR2 YFSETQ. The length of the CDR3 is 16 residues. The CDR3 nucleotides read TGCGCCAGCAGCCCGAAAAGCGGCCTAACTAATGAAAAACTGTTTTTT. Protein: CASSPKSGLTNEKLFF.

The chain employs TRBV10-3 and TRBJ1-2; TRBD1 is a possible D gene (5 bases). The CDR3 has 12 amino acids. Germline values: CDR1 ENHRY, CDR2 SYGVKD. The ends were cut back, 5 bases at V and 5 bases at J, with 9 bases in the middle. The CDR3 DNA reads as TGTGCCATCAGTCGGGGCGCTTATGGCTACACCTTC. Its translation: CAISRGAYGYTF.

The chain combines TRBV18 with TRBJ2-7, with D tentatively TRBD2 (5 bases). V lost 6 bases to trimming and J lost 6 bases, with 9 bases between them. There are 11 residues in the CDR3. Per germline, CDR1 KGHSH and CDR2 LQKENI. CDR3 sequence: CASSLGVEQYF. CDR3 DNA: TGTGCCAGCTCTTTGGGAGTCGAGCAGTACTTC.

CDR3 region: CASSFRSDQPQHF. The CDR3 DNA reads TGTGCCAGCAGCTTTCGTTCTGATCAGCCCCAGCATTTT. This chain connects TRBV7-8 to TRBJ1-5; D is undetermined. CDR1 SGHVS and CDR2 FQNEAQ come from the germline V gene. V lost 3 bases to trimming and J lost 5 bases, with 8 bases between them. CDR3 length: 13 amino acids.

The chain recombines TRBV4-1 with TRBJ1-2; TRBD1 is a possible D gene (5 bases). Germline lookup yields CDR1 MGHRA and CDR2 YSYEKL. V gave up 6 bases and J gave up 7 bases, with 15 bases separating them. CDR3 length: 13 residues. Here the CDR3 DNA reads TGCGCCAGCAGTCCGACAGTCCACTCTGGCTACACCTTC. This sequence encodes CASSPTVHSGYTF.

The chain carries TRBV4-1 and TRBJ2-5; no firm D call. The CDR3 runs 11 residues. Per germline, CDR1 MGHRA and CDR2 YSYEKL. Trimming took off 3 bases at V and 9 bases at J, with 8 bases between the two ends. Here the CDR3 reads CASSHPGPQYF. In nucleotides, the CDR3 is TGCGCCAGCAGCCATCCTGGCCCCCAGTACTTC.

The chain joins TRBV2 to TRBJ1-5, with D perhaps TRBD1 (5 bases). The CDR3 loop spans 13 amino acids. The V end lost 10 bases, the J end lost 1 base, and 11 bases lay between the germline ends. Germline CDR1 is SNHLY and CDR2 is FYNNEI. In DNA form, the CDR3 reads TGTGCCATCCGGGACCTAAGCAATCAGCCCCAGCATTTT. Translation: CAIRDLSNQPQHF.

The chain uses TRBV2 and TRBJ2-5; TRBD1 aligns across 10 bases. The V gene end was trimmed by 5 bases and the J gene end by 5 bases; junction bases not matched to a gene: 11. The CDR3 loop spans 16 amino acids. The germline V gene has CDR1 SNHLY and CDR2 FYNNEI. CDR3 region: CASSFSRTGGQETQYF. CDR3 sequence (DNA): TGTGCCAGCAGTTTTTCCCGGACAGGGGGGCAGGAGACCCAGTACTTC. The full variable domain, with the rest looked up from reference TRBV2 and TRBJ2-5, is EPEVTQTPSHQVTQMGQEVILRCVPISNHLYFYWYRQILGQKVEFLVSFYNNEISEKSEIFDDQFSVERPDGSNFTLKIRSTKLEDSAMYFCASSFSRTGGQETQYFGPGTRLLVL.

A few counts support this clone. The chain couples TRBV5-1 to TRBJ1-1, with D perhaps matching TRBD1 (5 bases). V was cut by 3 bases and J by 5 bases, with 20 bases left in between. The CDR3 contains 16 residues. Germline V gives CDR1 SGHRS, CDR2 YFSETQ. CDR3 sequence (DNA): TGCGCCAGCAGCTCAAAGGCCCGGGGGACGAGGACTGAAGCTTTCTTT. Its protein is CASSSKARGTRTEAFF.